One sample yielded the 5 T cell receptor beta chains listed below, sequenced in a study of T cell changes during pregnancy in multiple sclerosis. The assay was immunoSEQ multiplex PCR, and TCRdb's table has in-frame clones only and misses some. The sample lists around 56,000 clones, approximately 94% seen once, with 2.5% in the top ten. This material consisted of CD8+ T cells from peripheral blood mononuclear cells, taken after pregnancy. These receptors were obtained from a female donor with multiple sclerosis, enrolled in a pregnancy study.

V usage is TRBV7-2 and J usage is TRBJ2-7; the match to TRBD1 covers 9 bases. The germline CDR1 and CDR2 sequences are SGHTA and FQGNSA. This CDR3 is built from 12 residues. The CDR3 region has the DNA TGTGTCTCGGGGACAGGGCCCTACGAGCAGTACTTC. It yields the protein CVSGTGPYEQYF. The full variable domain, rest sourced from reference TRBV7-2 and TRBJ2-7, is GAGVSQSPSNKVTEKGKDVELRCDPISGHTALYWYRQSLGQGLEFLIYFQGNSAPDKSGLPSDRFSAERTGGSVSTLTIQRTQQEDSAVYLCVSGTGPYEQYFGPGTRLTVT.

The rearrangement uses TRBV6-1 and TRBJ1-2; D not resolved. Germline V gene lookup returns CDR1 MNHNS and CDR2 SASEGT. CDR3 size: 14 residues. Trimming stripped 2 bases from V and 0 bases from J, with 7 bases between. This CDR3 is CASSEIAANYGYTF. DNA of the CDR3: TGTGCCAGCAGTGAAATCGCGGCTAACTATGGCTACACCTTC.

This clone has a single count. J is TRBJ2-1 and V is TRBV7-3, with D perhaps matching TRBD1 (6 bases). Germline V gives CDR1 SGHTA, CDR2 FQGTGA. With 5 bases removed from V and 7 bases from J, the gap between germline ends came to 9 bases. The CDR3 length is 12 residues. CDR3 loop: CASSHRVNEQFF. As DNA, the CDR3 is TGTGCCAGCAGCCACAGGGTAAATGAGCAGTTCTTC.

V and J are TRBV5-1 and TRBJ2-1; 8 positions agree with TRBD2. Germline V gives CDR1 SGHRS, CDR2 YFSETQ. CDR3 length: 15 residues. The V gene end was trimmed by 4 bases and the J gene end by 3 bases; junction bases not matched to a gene: 6. CDR3 loop: CASSVRLAYYNEQFF. The CDR3 bases are TGCGCCAGCAGCGTACGACTAGCGTACTACAATGAGCAGTTCTTC.

CDR3 amino acids: CASSSPPGAGVTGELFF. DNA of the CDR3: TGCGCCAGCAGCTCCCCACCCGGAGCGGGAGTTACGGGGGAGCTGTTTTTT. The V call is TRBV5-1, the J call TRBJ2-2; 8 positions agree with TRBD2. With V trimmed by 3 bases and J by 8 bases, 15 bases remained unmatched. The V gene's germline CDR1 is SGHRS and CDR2 YFSETQ. CDR3 length: 17 residues.